This record looks at one TCR beta chain sequence and its context. The sample originates from a study of blood T cell repertoires in COVID-19. Study at large: From the United States, Italy and Spain came samples of acute and convalescent COVID-19.

The V segment lost 0 bases and the J segment 5 bases; nucleotides outside the gene matches: 7. The germline CDR1 and CDR2 sequences are MGHRA and YSYEKL. The CDR3 runs to 16 residues. In the original analysis: Amplification with reference gene primers provided the estimates of nucleated cell counts. The repertoire was sequenced with immunoSEQ multiplex PCR; TCRdb's copy has only in-frame clones and lacks some. V and J calls and clone size follow that table, whereas D and trimming were derived from the DNA. The table has a few hundred thousand clones, around 85% seen once. This chain joins TRBV4-1 and TRBJ2-3; TRBD1 agrees at 8 bases. The sequenced sample consisted of PBMCs or T cells enriched from blood (not recorded which). The receptor comes from a middle-aged woman with acute COVID-19. CDR3 amino acids: CASSQEVTGVLDTQYF. DNA of the CDR3: TGCGCCAGCAGCCAAGAAGTGACAGGGGTTTTAGATACGCAGTATTTT.